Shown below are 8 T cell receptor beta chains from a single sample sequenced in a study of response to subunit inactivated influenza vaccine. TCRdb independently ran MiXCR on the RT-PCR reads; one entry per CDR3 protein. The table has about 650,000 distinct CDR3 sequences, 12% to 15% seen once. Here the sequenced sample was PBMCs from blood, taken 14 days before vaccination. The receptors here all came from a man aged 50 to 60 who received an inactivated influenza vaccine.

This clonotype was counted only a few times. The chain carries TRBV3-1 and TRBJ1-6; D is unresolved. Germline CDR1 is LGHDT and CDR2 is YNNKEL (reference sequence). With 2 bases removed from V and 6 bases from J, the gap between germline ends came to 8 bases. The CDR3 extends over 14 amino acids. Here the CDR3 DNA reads TGTGCCAGCAGCCAACGGACCGCTAATTCACCCCTCCACTTT. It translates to CASSQRTANSPLHF.

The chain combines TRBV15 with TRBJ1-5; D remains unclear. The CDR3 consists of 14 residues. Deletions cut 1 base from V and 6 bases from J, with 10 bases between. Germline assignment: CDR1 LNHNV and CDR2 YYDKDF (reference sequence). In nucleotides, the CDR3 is TGTGCCACCAGCAGAGTGGAGGCGGCTCAGCCCCAGCATTTT. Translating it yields CATSRVEAAQPQHF.

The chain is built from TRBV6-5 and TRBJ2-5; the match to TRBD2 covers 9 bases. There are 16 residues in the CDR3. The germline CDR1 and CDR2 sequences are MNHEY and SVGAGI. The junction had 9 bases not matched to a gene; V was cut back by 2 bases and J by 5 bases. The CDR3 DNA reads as TGTGCCAGCAGTTACGGTTCGGCGGGGGGGCTGGAGACCCAGTACTTC. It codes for CASSYGSAGGLETQYF.

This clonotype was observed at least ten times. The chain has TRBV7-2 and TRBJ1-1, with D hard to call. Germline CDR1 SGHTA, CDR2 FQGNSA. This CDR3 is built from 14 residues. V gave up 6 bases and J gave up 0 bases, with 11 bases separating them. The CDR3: CASSKGRVNTEAFF. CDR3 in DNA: TGTGCCAGCAGTAAGGGCAGAGTGAACACTGAAGCTTTCTTT.

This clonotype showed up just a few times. CDR3 nucleotides: TGTGCCAGCAGACTTGACGTGACCTTTACCGGGGAGCTGTTTTTT. Protein sequence: CASRLDVTFTGELFF. The rearrangement joins TRBV11-2 to TRBJ2-2; D remains ambiguous. Trimming cost V 6 bases and J 5 bases, with 16 bases left between them. In germline, CDR1 is SGHAT, CDR2 FQNNGV. The CDR3 is made up of 15 amino acids.

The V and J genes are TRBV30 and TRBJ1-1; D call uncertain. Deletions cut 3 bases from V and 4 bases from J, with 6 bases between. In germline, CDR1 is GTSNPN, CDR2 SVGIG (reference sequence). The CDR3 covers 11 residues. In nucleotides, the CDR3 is TGTGCCTGGAGGTTAAGCACTGAAGCTTTCTTT. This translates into CAWRLSTEAFF.

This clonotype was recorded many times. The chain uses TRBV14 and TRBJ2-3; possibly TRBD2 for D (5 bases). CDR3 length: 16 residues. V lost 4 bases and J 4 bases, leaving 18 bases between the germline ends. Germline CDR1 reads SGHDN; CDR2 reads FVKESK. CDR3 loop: CASSLWRTHTPDTQYF. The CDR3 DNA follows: TGTGCCAGCAGCCTATGGCGGACTCACACCCCAGATACGCAGTATTTT.

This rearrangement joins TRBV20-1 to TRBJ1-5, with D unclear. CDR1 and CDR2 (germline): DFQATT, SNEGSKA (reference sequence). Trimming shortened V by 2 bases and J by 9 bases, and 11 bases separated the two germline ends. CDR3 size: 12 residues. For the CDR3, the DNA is TGCAGTGCTAGATCCCCTAGGTGGCCCCAGCATTTT. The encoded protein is CSARSPRWPQHF.